The rows below give T cell receptor beta chains drawn from one sample of a study of T cell responses to AZD1222 COVID-19 vaccine. Generated by immunoSEQ multiplex PCR, the TCRdb table keeps only in-frame clones and is missing some. Among around 50,000 clones, roughly 85% were seen once, and the ten largest hold less than 7%. Sequenced here: peripheral blood, sampled 28 days after the second AZD1222 dose. All receptors derive from an adult who received the AZD1222 COVID-19 vaccine. Each CDR3 is given with its conserved first and last residue. The D gene is left open where the match is weak. Clone size is stated in some rows and not others, as once, few, many or a class when expanded.

V gene	clone size	J gene	D gene	CDR3 DNA	CDR3 protein
TRBV11-2	-	TRBJ2-1	TRBD2	TGTGCCAGCAGCCCAACTAGCGGTCCCACAATGGAGCAGTTCTTC	CASSPTSGPTMEQFF
TRBV19	-	TRBJ1-5	-	TGTGCCAGTAGTTCAGGGCTAGTATATAGCAATCAGCCCCAGCATTTT	CASSSGLVYSNQPQHF
TRBV28	-	TRBJ2-4	-	TGTGCCAGCAGTTTATTTGGGGGGATCGTCAAAAACATTCAGTACTTC	CASSLFGGIVKNIQYF
TRBV30	-	TRBJ2-3	-	TGTGCCTGGAGTGTACGTGCTTGGGGAGGAGTGGGACGCACAGATACGCAGTATTTT	CAWSVRAWGGVGRTDTQYF
TRBV18	-	TRBJ2-5	-	TGTGCCAGCTCACCTTTCGACAGGCTGGGGGAGACCCAGTACTTC	CASSPFDRLGETQYF
TRBV7-9	-	TRBJ2-7	TRBD1	TGTGCCAGCAGCTCCCAGGGGGCGTCCTACGAGCAGTACTTC	CASSSQGASYEQYF
TRBV7-2	-	TRBJ2-7	-	TGTGCCAGCAGCTTATACTTTGTTAGCTCCTACGAGCAGTACTTC	CASSLYFVSSYEQYF
TRBV11-3	-	TRBJ2-1	TRBD2	TGTGCCAGCAGCGCTGGAGGGGACTATAACAATGAGCAGTTCTTC	CASSAGGDYNNEQFF
TRBV7-2	-	TRBJ2-5	-	TGTGCCAGCAGCTTACCCGGGACGCTTAAAAAGACCCAGTACTTC	CASSLPGTLKKTQYF
TRBV15	-	TRBJ2-1	TRBD2	TGTGCCACCAGCAGAGGAGCTAGCGGGAATTTCTACAATGAGCAGTTCTTC	CATSRGASGNFYNEQFF
TRBV5-4	-	TRBJ1-4	-	TGTGCCAGCAGCGCTGATGCAACTAATGAAAAACTGTTTTTT	CASSADATNEKLFF
TRBV9	-	TRBJ1-2	-	TGTGCCAGCAGCGTCGACGGCTCGGAGGGCTATGGCTACACCTTC	CASSVDGSEGYGYTF
TRBV19	-	TRBJ2-1	TRBD1	TGTGCCAGTAGTGCCCGACAGGGAAGCTCCTACAATGAGCAGTTCTTC	CASSARQGSSYNEQFF
TRBV5-1	-	TRBJ2-3	-	TGCGCCAGCAGCTTGGGAGACGGAAGGGGGGATACGCAGTATTTT	CASSLGDGRGDTQYF
TRBV6-5	-	TRBJ2-1	TRBD2	TGTGCCAGCGGGACTAGTGGGCGCTACAATGAGCAGTTCTTC	CASGTSGRYNEQFF
TRBV7-2	-	TRBJ2-7	-	TGTGCCAGCAGCTTAGCGACCGGGGGATTGGGTCCCGTCTACGAGCAGTACTTC	CASSLATGGLGPVYEQYF
TRBV24-1	-	TRBJ2-6	-	TGTGCCACCAGTGAAGGGGTGACTGGGGCCAACGTCCTGACTTTC	CATSEGVTGANVLTF
TRBV6-5	-	TRBJ2-5	TRBD2	TGTGCCAGCAATCCACAGCGGGAGGAGGGGGAGACCCAGTACTTC	CASNPQREEGETQYF
TRBV5-1	-	TRBJ2-7	-	TGCGCCAGCAGCTTGGATCAGGGGCCCTCCTACGAGCAGTACTTC	CASSLDQGPSYEQYF
TRBV21-1	-	TRBJ1-1	-	TGTGCCAGCAGCAAAAAGGAGAACACTGAAGCTTTCTTT	CASSKKENTEAFF
TRBV6-5	-	TRBJ1-2	-	TGTGCCAGCAGTTACTCGACACACTCTCCCGCCTATGGCTACACCTTC	CASSYSTHSPAYGYTF
TRBV7-2	-	TRBJ1-2	-	TGTGCCAGCAGCTTGATCCCTAACTATGGCTACACCTTC	CASSLIPNYGYTF
TRBV9	-	TRBJ1-3	-	TGTGCCAGCAGCGTAGAGGGACTGCATGGAAACACCATATATTTT	CASSVEGLHGNTIYF
TRBV6-2/TRBV6-3	-	TRBJ2-7	-	TGTGCCAGCAGTTACAGGGTACACGAGCAGTACTTC	CASSYRVHEQYF
TRBV28	-	TRBJ2-7	-	TGTGCCAGCAGTTTCTTAAGTTTGCGGGACAGACCCTACGAGCAGTACTTC	CASSFLSLRDRPYEQYF
TRBV19	-	TRBJ1-2	TRBD1	TGTGCCAGTAGTAATCAGGGACAGGGGAACTATGGCTACACCTTC	CASSNQGQGNYGYTF
TRBV11-3	-	TRBJ2-1	TRBD1	TGTGCCAGCAGCTTTTTTACACAGGGGGACTACAATGAGCAGTTCTTC	CASSFFTQGDYNEQFF
TRBV6-1	-	TRBJ2-7	-	TGTGCCAGCAGTGAACGAGACGGGGGTAGGAACGAGCAGTACTTC	CASSERDGGRNEQYF
TRBV19	few	TRBJ2-1	-	TGTGCCACCGCCGGGTATGGAGAACGAAATTACAATGAGCAGTTCTTC	CATAGYGERNYNEQFF
TRBV3-1/TRBV3-2	-	TRBJ2-3	-	TGTGCCAGCAGCCAAGATTGGCAGCTCACAGATACGCAGTATTTT	CASSQDWQLTDTQYF
TRBV3-1/TRBV3-2	-	TRBJ2-7	TRBD2	TGTGCCAGCAGCCAACTAGCGGGAGTAATCGAGCAGTACTTC	CASSQLAGVIEQYF
TRBV11-2	-	TRBJ2-1	-	TGTGCCAGCAGCTTAGGGGTGGCCAACAATGAGCAGTTCTTC	CASSLGVANNEQFF
TRBV5-1	-	TRBJ2-5	-	TGCGCCAGCAGCGGACAAGAGACCCAGTACTTC	CASSGQETQYF
TRBV27	-	TRBJ1-3	-	TGTGCCAGCAGTTCCTACGGAGACTCTGGAAACACCATATATTTT	CASSSYGDSGNTIYF
TRBV18	-	TRBJ1-4	-	TGTGCCAGCTCACTTTCGATCGAGAATGAAAAACTGTTTTTT	CASSLSIENEKLFF
TRBV28	-	TRBJ2-7	-	TGTGCCACCACCGGGGCCTACGAGCAGTACTTC	CATTGAYEQYF
TRBV6-2/TRBV6-3	-	TRBJ1-1	-	TGTGCCAGCAGTTATATATATTTTGGGCCGAACACTGAAGCTTTCTTT	CASSYIYFGPNTEAFF
TRBV18	-	TRBJ2-1	TRBD2	TGTGCCAGCTCACCAGGGCGGGAGGCTTACAATGAGCAGTTCTTC	CASSPGREAYNEQFF
TRBV29-1	-	TRBJ2-1	-	TGCAGCGTTGAAGGAACCGGGATAGAGCAGTTCTTC	CSVEGTGIEQFF
TRBV14	-	TRBJ1-1	-	TGTGCCAGCAGCCCAAACCACGGGACGGGCGAAGCTTTCTTT	CASSPNHGTGEAFF
TRBV7-8	once	TRBJ2-7	TRBD1	TGTGCCAGCAGCTTAGTCGGGACAGGGGCCCTCCTGGAGCAGTACTTC	CASSLVGTGALLEQYF
TRBV15	-	TRBJ2-7	-	TGTGCCACCAGCAGAGACCCAGCGGACGAGCAGTACTTC	CATSRDPADEQYF
TRBV6-4	-	TRBJ1-2	-	TGTGCCAGCAGCATGGGACCTAAAGGACATGGCTACACCTTC	CASSMGPKGHGYTF
TRBV28	-	TRBJ1-6	-	TGTGCCACGCGGTCATCGGTGGGGGGGTGGTCACCCCTCCACTTT	CATRSSVGGWSPLHF
TRBV28	few	TRBJ2-7	-	TGTGCCAGCAGTTTACCAGGGGGACTCTACGAGCAGTACTTC	CASSLPGGLYEQYF
TRBV10-3	-	TRBJ1-3	TRBD1	TGTGCCATCAGTGGACAGGGGTCTGGAAACACCATATATTTT	CAISGQGSGNTIYF
TRBV28	-	TRBJ1-1	TRBD1	TGTGCCAGCAGTTTATTGGCAGGGGGCCGGAACACTGAAGCTTTCTTT	CASSLLAGGRNTEAFF
TRBV19	-	TRBJ1-1	-	TGTGCCAGTAGTTTAGACAGCCCCACTGAAGCTTTCTTT	CASSLDSPTEAFF
TRBV3-1/TRBV3-2	-	TRBJ2-1	TRBD2	TGTGCCAGCAGCCCCCGGACTAGCGGGAATGCTGAGCAGTTCTTC	CASSPRTSGNAEQFF
TRBV19	-	TRBJ1-5	-	TGTGCCAGTAGTGAATGGGACGAAGGGGGTCAGCCCCAGCATTTT	CASSEWDEGGQPQHF
TRBV7-6	-	TRBJ2-7	TRBD1	TGTGCCAGCAGCTCTCTTCGGGGACAGAACTACGAGCAGTACTTC	CASSSLRGQNYEQYF
TRBV15	once	TRBJ2-1	TRBD2	TGTGCCACCAGTGGGCGGGAGATGTCCTACAATGAGCAGTTCTTC	CATSGREMSYNEQFF
TRBV29-1	-	TRBJ1-2	-	TGCAGCGTTGAACCTCCCGGGCGAGGCTACACCTTC	CSVEPPGRGYTF
TRBV27	few	TRBJ1-1	-	TGTGCCAGCAGGTGGCCTGAAGCTTTCTTT	CASRWPEAFF
TRBV5-1	-	TRBJ2-6	TRBD1	TGCGCCAGCAGCCCGCCACGACAGGGAGTGCTCTCTGGGGCCAACGTCCTGACTTTC	CASSPPRQGVLSGANVLTF
TRBV28	-	TRBJ2-7	TRBD2	TGTGCCAGCACCATGGGGGGAGTATTACGGGCGAGCGGGAACGAGCAGTACTTC	CASTMGGVLRASGNEQYF
TRBV6-1	-	TRBJ2-7	TRBD1	TGTGCCAGCAGTGATACAGGGGACTACGAGCAGTACTTC	CASSDTGDYEQYF
TRBV27	-	TRBJ1-5	-	TGTGCCAGCAGCCCCATCGCACAAGGCGTTCAGCCCCAGCATTTT	CASSPIAQGVQPQHF
TRBV5-6	-	TRBJ2-4	-	TGTGCCAGCAGCTCCGGGACTGTTATAAACATTCAGTACTTC	CASSSGTVINIQYF
TRBV11-3	-	TRBJ2-3	-	TGTGCCAGCAGCTTAAGATACCCAGGGGAGGGCACAGATACGCAGTATTTT	CASSLRYPGEGTDTQYF